The clone carrying this T cell receptor beta chain was counted a single time. The V gene lost 2 bases and the J gene lost 2 bases, with 9 bases spanning the gap. This CDR3 region has 14 residues. Germline loops: CDR1 LNHDA, CDR2 SQIVND (reference sequence). This record comes from a study of control samples from healthy donors and cancer patients. This table comes from immunoSEQ multiplex PCR, and its TCRdb copy is limited to in-frame clones, with some not included. The sample shows around 110,000 clones, more than 80% of them seen only once. The sequenced sample was PBMCs. The rearrangement uses TRBV19 and TRBJ1-2; D uncertain. The TCR sequence derives from a woman between 50 and 59 years old with colorectal cancer. CDR3 in amino acids: CASSIFERNYGYTF. In DNA, the CDR3 is TGTGCCAGTAGTATATTCGAAAGAAACTATGGCTACACCTTC.